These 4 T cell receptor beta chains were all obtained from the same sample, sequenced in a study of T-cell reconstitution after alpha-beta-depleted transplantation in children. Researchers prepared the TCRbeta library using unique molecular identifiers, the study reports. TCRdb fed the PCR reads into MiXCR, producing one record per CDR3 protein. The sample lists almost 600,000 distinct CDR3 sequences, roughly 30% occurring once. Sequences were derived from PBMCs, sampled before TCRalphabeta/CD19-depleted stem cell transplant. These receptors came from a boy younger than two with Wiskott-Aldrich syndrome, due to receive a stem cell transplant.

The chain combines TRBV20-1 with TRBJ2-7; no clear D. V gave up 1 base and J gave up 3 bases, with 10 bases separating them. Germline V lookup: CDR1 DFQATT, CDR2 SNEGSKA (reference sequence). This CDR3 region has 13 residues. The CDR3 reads CSARVSRSYEQYF. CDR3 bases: TGCAGTGCTAGAGTTAGCCGGAGCTACGAGCAGTACTTC.

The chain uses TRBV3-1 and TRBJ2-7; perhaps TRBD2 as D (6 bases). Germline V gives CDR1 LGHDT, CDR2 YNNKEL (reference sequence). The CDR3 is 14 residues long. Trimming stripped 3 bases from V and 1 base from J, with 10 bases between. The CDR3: CASSQRDESYEQYF. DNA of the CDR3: TGTGCCAGCAGCCAGCGGGACGAGTCCTACGAGCAGTACTTC.

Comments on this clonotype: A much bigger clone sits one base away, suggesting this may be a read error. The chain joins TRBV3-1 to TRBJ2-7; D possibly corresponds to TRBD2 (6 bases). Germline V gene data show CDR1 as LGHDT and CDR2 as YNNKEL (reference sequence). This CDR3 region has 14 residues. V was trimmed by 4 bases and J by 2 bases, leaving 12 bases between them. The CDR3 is CASSLPGVPYEQYF. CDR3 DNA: TGTGCCAGCAGCCTACCGGGAGTGCCCTACGAGCAGTACTTC.

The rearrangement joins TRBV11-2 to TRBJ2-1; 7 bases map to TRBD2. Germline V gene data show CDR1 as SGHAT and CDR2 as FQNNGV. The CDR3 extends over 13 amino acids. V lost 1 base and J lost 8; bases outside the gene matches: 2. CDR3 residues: CASSLGGSYEQFF. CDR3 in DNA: TGTGCCAGCAGCTTAGGCGGGAGTTATGAGCAGTTCTTC.